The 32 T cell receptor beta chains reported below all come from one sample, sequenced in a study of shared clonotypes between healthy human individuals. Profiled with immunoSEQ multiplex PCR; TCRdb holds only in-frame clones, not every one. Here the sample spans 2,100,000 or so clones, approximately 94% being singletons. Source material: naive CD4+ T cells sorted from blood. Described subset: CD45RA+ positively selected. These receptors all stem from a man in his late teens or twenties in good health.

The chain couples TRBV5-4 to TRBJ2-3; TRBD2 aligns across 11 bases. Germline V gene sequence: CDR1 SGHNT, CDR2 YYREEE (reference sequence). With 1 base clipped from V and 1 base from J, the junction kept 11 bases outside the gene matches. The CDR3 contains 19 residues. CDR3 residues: CASSLNSLAGGGGTDTQYF. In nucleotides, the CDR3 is TGTGCCAGCAGCTTGAACTCCCTAGCGGGGGGCGGGGGCACAGATACGCAGTATTTT.

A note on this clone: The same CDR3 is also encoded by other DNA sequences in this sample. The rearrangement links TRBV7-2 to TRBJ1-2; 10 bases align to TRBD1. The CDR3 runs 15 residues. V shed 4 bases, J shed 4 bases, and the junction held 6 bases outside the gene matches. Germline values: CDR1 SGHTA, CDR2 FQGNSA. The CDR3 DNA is TGTGCCAGCAGCTCCAGGGACAGGGGCGCCTATGGCTACACCTTC. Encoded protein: CASSSRDRGAYGYTF.

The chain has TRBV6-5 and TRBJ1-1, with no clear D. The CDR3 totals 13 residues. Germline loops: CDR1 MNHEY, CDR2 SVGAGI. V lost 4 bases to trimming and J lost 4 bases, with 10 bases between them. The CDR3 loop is CASSFRGGTEAFF. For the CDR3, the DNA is TGTGCCAGCAGTTTCCGGGGTGGCACTGAAGCTTTCTTT.

In DNA, the CDR3 is TGTGCCAGCTCACCCGATCCGGGACAGGGGCAATTCAATGAGCAGTTCTTC. Translation: CASSPDPGQGQFNEQFF. The chain uses TRBV18 and TRBJ2-1; 10 bases agree with TRBD1. From germline, CDR1 is KGHSH and CDR2 LQKENI. V was pared by 3 bases and J by 6 bases, with 11 bases of the junction left unmatched. The CDR3 is made up of 17 amino acids.

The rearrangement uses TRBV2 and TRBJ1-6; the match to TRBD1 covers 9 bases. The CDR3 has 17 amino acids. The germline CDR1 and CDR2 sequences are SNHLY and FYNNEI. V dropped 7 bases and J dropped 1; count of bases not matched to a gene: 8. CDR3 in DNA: TGTGCCAGCACCCGGGAGACAGGGGGTTCCTATAATTCACCCCTCCACTTT. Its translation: CASTRETGGSYNSPLHF. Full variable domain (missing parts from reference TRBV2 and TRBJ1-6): EPEVTQTPSHQVTQMGQEVILRCVPISNHLYFYWYRQILGQKVEFLVSFYNNEISEKSEIFDDQFSVERPDGSNFTLKIRSTKLEDSAMYFCASTRETGGSYNSPLHFGNGTRLTVT.

In DNA form, the CDR3 reads TGTGCCAGCAGCTTAGTTCAGGGGTCTGAAGCTTTCTTT. Translated, it gives CASSLVQGSEAFF. The chain is built from TRBV11-3 and TRBJ1-1; possible D gene TRBD1, 6 bases. Trimming stripped 1 base from V and 6 bases from J, with 9 bases between. Germline V lookup: CDR1 SGHNT, CDR2 YENEEA. The CDR3 extends over 13 amino acids.

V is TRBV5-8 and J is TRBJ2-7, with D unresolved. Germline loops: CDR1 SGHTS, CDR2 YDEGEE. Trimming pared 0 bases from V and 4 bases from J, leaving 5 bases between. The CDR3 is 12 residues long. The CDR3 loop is CASSLGQYEQYF. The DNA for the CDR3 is TGTGCCAGCAGCTTGGGTCAGTACGAGCAGTACTTC.

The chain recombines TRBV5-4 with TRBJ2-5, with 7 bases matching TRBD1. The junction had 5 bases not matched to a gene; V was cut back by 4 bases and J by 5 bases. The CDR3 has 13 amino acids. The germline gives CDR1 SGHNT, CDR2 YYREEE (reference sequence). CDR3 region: CASSPDRVETQYF. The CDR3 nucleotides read TGTGCCAGCAGCCCCGACAGGGTTGAGACCCAGTACTTC.

CDR3 bases: TGTGCCTGGGAAAGAACAGGGGACTACGAGCAGTACTTC. This translates into CAWERTGDYEQYF. The rearrangement links TRBV30 to TRBJ2-7; 7 bases line up with TRBD1. Trimming removed 5 bases from V and 3 bases from J; junction bases left unmatched: 7. There are 13 residues in the CDR3. Germline V gene data show CDR1 as GTSNPN and CDR2 as SVGIG (reference sequence). The variable domain in full, with the rest retrieved from reference TRBV30 and TRBJ2-7, is SQTIHQWPATLVQPVGSPLSLECTVEGTSNPNLYWYRQAAGRGLQLLFYSVGIGQISSEVPQNLSASRPQDRQFILSSKKLLLSDSGFYLCAWERTGDYEQYFGPGTRLTVT.

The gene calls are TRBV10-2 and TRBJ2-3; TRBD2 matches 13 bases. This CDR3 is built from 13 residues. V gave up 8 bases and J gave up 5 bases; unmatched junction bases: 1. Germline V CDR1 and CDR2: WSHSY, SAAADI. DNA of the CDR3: TGCGCCAGCCGACTAGCGGGAGGAGATACGCAGTATTTT. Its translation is CASRLAGGDTQYF.

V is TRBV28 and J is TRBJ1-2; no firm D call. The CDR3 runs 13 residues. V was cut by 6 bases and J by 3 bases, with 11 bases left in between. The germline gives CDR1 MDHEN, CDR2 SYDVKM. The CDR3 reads CASSTPSDYGYTF. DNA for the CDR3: TGTGCCAGCAGCACCCCTTCGGACTATGGCTACACCTTC.

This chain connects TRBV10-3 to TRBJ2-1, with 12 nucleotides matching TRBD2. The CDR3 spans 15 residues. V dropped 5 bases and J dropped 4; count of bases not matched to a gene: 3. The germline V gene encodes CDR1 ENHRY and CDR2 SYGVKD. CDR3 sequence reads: CAISPLAGGYNEQFF. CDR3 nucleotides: TGTGCCATCAGTCCGCTAGCGGGGGGGTACAATGAGCAGTTCTTC.

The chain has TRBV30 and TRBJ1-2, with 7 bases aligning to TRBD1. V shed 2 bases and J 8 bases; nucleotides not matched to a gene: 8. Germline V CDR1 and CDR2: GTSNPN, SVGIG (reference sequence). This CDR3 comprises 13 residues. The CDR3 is CAWSTGGTVGYTF. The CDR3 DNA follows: TGTGCCTGGAGTACAGGAGGGACAGTAGGCTACACCTTC. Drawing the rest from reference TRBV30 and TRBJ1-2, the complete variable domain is SQTIHQWPATLVQPVGSPLSLECTVEGTSNPNLYWYRQAAGRGLQLLFYSVGIGQISSEVPQNLSASRPQDRQFILSSKKLLLSDSGFYLCAWSTGGTVGYTFGSGTRLTVV.

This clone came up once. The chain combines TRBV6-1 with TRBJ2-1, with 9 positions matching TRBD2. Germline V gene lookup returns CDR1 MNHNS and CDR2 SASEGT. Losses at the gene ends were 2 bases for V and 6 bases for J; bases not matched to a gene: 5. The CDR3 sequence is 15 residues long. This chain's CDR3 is CASSESLAGSNEQFF. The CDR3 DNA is TGTGCCAGCAGTGAAAGTCTAGCGGGGTCCAATGAGCAGTTCTTC.

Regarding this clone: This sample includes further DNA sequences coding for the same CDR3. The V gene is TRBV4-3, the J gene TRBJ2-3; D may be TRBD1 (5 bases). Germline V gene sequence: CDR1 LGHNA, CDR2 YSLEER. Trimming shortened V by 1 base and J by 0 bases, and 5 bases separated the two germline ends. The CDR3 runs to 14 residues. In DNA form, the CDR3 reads TGCGCCAGCAGCCAAGGACAGAGCACAGATACGCAGTATTTT. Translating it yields CASSQGQSTDTQYF.

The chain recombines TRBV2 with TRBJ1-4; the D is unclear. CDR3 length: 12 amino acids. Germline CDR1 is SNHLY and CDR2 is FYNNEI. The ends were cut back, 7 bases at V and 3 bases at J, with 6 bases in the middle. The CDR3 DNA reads TGTGCCAGCAACAGAGCTAATGAAAAACTGTTTTTT. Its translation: CASNRANEKLFF.

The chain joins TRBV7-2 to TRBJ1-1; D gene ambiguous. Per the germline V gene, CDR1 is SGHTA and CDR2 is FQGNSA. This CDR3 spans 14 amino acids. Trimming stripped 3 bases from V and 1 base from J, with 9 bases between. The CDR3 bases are TGTGCCAGCAGCTTCCATCGGGCGAACACTGAAGCTTTCTTT. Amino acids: CASSFHRANTEAFF.

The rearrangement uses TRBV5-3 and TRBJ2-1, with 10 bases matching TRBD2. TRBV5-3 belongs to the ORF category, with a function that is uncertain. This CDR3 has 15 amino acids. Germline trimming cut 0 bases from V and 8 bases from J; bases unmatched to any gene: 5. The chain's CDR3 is CARSLEIAGGHEQFF. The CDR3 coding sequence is TGTGCCAGAAGCTTGGAGATAGCGGGAGGACATGAGCAGTTCTTC.

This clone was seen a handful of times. The chain's CDR3 is CASSLVYNIQYF. The CDR3 nucleotides read TGTGCCAGCAGCTTGGTGTACAACATTCAGTACTTC. The chain carries TRBV5-6 and TRBJ2-4; D is unresolved. Germline CDR1 is SGHDT and CDR2 is YYEEEE. V shed 0 bases and J shed 7 bases, with 5 bases lying between them. The CDR3 spans 12 residues.

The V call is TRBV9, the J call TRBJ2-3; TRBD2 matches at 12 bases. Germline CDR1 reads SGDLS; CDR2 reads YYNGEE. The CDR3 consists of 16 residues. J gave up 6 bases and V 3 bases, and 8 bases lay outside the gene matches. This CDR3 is CASSGASGGAKDTQYF. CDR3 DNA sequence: TGTGCCAGCAGCGGGGCTAGCGGGGGGGCTAAGGATACGCAGTATTTT. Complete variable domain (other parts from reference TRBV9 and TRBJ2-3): DSGVTQTPKHLITATGQRVTLRCSPRSGDLSVYWYQQSLDQGLQFLIQYYNGEERAKGNILERFSAQQFPDLHSELNLSSLELGDSALYFCASSGASGGAKDTQYFGPGTRLTVL.

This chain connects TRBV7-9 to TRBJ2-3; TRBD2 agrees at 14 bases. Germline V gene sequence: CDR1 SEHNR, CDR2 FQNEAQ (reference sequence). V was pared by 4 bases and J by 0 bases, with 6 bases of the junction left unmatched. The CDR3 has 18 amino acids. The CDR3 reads CASSSGLAGVPSTDTQYF. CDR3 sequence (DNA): TGTGCCAGCAGCTCGGGACTAGCGGGGGTGCCTAGCACAGATACGCAGTATTTT.

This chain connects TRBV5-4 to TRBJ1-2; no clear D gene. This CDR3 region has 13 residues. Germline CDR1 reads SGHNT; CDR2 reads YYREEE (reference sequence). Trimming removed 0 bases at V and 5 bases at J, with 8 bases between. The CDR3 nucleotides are TGTGCCAGCAGCTTGGCAAGTGGGTATGGCTACACCTTC. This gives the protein CASSLASGYGYTF. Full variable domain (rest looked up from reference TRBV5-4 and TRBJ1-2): ETGVTQSPTHLIKTRGQQVTLRCSSQSGHNTVSWYQQALGQGPQFIFQYYREEENGRGNFPPRFSGLQFPNYSSELNVNALELDDSALYLCASSLASGYGYTFGSGTRLTVV.

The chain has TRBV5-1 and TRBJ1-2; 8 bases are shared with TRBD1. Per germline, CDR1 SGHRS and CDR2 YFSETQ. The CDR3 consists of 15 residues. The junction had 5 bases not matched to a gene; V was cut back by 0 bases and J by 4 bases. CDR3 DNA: TGCGCCAGCAGCTTGGGGCAGGGGGCCGGCTATGGCTACACCTTC. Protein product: CASSLGQGAGYGYTF.

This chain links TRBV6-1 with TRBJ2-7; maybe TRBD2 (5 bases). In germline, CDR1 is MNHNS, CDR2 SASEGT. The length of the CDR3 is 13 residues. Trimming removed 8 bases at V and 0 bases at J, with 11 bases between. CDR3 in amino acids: CASEIGSSYEQYF. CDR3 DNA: TGTGCCAGCGAAATAGGGAGCTCCTACGAGCAGTACTTC.

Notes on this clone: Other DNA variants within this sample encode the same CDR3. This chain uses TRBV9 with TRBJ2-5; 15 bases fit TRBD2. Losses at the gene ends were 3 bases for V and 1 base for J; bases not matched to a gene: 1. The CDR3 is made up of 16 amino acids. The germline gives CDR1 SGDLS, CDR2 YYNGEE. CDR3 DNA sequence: TGTGCCAGCAGCGGGGGACTAGCGGGAGGCCAAGAGACCCAGTACTTC. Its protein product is CASSGGLAGGQETQYF.

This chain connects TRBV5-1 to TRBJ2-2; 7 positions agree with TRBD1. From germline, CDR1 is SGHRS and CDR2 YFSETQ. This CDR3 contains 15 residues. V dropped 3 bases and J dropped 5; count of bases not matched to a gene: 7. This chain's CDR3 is CASSYDRAETGELFF. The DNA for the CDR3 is TGCGCCAGCAGCTACGACAGGGCCGAGACCGGGGAGCTGTTTTTT.

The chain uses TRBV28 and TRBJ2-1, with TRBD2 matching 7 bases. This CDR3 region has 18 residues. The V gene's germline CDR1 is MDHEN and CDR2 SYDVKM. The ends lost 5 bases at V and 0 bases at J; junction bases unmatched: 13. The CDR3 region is CASSPPIRAGSSYNEQFF. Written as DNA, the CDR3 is TGTGCCAGCAGTCCGCCCATAAGAGCGGGGAGCTCCTACAATGAGCAGTTCTTC.

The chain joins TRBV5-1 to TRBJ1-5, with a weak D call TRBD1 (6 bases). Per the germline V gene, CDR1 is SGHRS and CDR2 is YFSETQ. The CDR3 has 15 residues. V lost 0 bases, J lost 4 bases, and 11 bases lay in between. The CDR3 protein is CASSLEDSFNQPQHF. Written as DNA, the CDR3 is TGCGCCAGCAGCTTGGAGGACAGTTTTAATCAGCCCCAGCATTTT.

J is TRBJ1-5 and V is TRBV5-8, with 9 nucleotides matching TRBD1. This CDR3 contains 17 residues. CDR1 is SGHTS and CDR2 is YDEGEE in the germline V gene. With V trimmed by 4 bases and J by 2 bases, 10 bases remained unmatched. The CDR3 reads CASSPAPQGAGNQPQHF. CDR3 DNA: TGTGCCAGCAGCCCCGCCCCACAGGGGGCGGGCAATCAGCCCCAGCATTTT.

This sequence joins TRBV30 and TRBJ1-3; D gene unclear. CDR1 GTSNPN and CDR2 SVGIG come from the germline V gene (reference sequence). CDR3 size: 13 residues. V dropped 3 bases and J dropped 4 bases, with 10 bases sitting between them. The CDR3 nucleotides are TGTGCCTGGAGAGAAACGGCCGGAAACACCATATATTTT. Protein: CAWRETAGNTIYF.

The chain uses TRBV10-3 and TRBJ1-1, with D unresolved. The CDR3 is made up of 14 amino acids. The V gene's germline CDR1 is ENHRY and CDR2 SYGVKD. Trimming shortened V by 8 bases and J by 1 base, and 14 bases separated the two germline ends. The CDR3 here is CAIGVGLANTEAFF. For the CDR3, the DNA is TGTGCCATCGGTGTTGGCCTAGCGAACACTGAAGCTTTCTTT.

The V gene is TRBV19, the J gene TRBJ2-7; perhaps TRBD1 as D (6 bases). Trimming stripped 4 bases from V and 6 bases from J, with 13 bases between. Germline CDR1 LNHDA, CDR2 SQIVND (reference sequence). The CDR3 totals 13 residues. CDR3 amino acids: CASSTEQGFEQYF. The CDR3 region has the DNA TGTGCCAGTAGTACTGAACAGGGTTTCGAGCAGTACTTC.